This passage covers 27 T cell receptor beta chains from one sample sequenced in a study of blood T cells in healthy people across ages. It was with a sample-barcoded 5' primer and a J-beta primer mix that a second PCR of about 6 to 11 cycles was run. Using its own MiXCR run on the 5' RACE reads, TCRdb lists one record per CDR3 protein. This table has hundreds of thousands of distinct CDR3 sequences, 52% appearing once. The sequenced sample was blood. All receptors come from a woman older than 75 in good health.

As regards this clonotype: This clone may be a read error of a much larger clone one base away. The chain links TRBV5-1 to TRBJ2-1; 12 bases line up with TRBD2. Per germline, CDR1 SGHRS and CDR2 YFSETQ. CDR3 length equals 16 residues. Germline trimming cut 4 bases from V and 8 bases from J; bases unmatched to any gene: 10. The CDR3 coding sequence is TGCGCCAGCAGCGCCTTACCTAGCGGGGGGGACGATGAGCAGTTCTTC. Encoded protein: CASSALPSGGDDEQFF.

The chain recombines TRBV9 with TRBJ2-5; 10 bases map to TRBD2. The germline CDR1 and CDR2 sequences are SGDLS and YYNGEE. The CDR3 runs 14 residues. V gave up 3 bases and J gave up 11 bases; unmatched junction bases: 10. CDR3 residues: CASSGTSGMSEQYF. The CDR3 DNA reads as TGTGCCAGCAGCGGCACTAGCGGGATGAGTGAGCAGTACTTC.

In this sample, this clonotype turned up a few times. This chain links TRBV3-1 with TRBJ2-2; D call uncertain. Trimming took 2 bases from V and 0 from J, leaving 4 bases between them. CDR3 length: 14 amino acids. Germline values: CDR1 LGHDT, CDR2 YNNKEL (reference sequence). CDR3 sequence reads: CASSQRSNTGELFF. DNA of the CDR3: TGTGCCAGCAGCCAAAGATCGAACACCGGGGAGCTGTTTTTT.

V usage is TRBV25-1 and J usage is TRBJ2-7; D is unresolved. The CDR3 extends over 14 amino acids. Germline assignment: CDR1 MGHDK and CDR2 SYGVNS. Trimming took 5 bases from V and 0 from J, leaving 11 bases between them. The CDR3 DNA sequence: TGTGCCAGCAGTAAAGGCCCCAGCTCCTACGAGCAGTACTTC. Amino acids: CASSKGPSSYEQYF.

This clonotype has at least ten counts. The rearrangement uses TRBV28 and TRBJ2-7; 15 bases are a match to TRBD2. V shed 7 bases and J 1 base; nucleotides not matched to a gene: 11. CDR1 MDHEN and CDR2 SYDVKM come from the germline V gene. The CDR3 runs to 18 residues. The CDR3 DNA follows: TGTGCCAGCACCGGGGCCGGGACTAGCGGGAGGAAGTCCTACGAGCAGTACTTC. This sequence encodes CASTGAGTSGRKSYEQYF.

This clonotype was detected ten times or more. Here the CDR3 DNA reads TGTGCCAGCAGCCAGGATCCACTGCATCCCGGGACAGCATATGGCTACACCTTC. This gives the protein CASSQDPLHPGTAYGYTF. J is TRBJ1-2 and V is TRBV4-2; 7 bases match TRBD1. Germline trimming cut 3 bases from V and 5 bases from J; bases unmatched to any gene: 18. Germline V CDR1 and CDR2: LGHNA, YNFKEQ. There are 18 residues in the CDR3.

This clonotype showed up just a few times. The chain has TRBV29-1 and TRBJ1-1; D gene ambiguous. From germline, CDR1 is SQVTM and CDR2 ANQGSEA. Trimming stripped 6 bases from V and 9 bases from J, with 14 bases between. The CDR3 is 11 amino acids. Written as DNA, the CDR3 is TGCAGCGTGCCCACGGGAGGGAAAGCTTTCTTT. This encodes CSVPTGGKAFF.

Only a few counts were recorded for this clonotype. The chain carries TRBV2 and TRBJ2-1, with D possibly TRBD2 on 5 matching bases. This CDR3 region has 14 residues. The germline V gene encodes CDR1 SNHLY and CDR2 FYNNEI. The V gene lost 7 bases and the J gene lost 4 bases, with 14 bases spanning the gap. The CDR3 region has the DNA TGTGCCAGCACGGGGAGCAGTCTATACAATGAGCAGTTCTTC. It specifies CASTGSSLYNEQFF.

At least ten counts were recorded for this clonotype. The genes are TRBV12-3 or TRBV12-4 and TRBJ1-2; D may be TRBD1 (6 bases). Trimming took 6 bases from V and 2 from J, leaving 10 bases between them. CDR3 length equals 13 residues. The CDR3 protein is CASSRDTNYGYTF. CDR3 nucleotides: TGTGCCAGCAGCCGGGACACGAACTATGGCTACACCTTC.

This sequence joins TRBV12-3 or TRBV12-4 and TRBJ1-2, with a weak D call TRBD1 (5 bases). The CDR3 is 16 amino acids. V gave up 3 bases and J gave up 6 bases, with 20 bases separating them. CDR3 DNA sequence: TGTGCCAGCAGTTTTGGCTTCCGGGGCGCGATGGATGGCTACACCTTC. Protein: CASSFGFRGAMDGYTF.

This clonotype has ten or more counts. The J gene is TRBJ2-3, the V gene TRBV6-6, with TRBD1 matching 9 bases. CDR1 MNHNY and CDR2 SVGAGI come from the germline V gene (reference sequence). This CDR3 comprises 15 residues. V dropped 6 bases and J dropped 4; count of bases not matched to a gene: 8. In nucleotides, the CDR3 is TGTGCCAGCAGGACGCCGGGACAGGGACCAGATACGCAGTATTTT. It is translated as CASRTPGQGPDTQYF.

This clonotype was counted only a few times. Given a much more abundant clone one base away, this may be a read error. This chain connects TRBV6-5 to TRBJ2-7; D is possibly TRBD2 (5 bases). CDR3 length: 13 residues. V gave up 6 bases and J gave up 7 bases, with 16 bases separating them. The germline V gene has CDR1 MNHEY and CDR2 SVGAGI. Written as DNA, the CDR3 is TGTGCCAGCAGCCAAAACGGTCGGGATGAGCAGTACTTC. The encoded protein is CASSQNGRDEQYF.

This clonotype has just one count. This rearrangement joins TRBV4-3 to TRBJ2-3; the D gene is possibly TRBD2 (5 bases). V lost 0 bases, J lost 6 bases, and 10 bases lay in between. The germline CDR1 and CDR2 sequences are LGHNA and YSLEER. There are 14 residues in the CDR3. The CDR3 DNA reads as TGCGCCAGCAGCCAAGATAATCCGGGGGATACGCAGTATTTT. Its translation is CASSQDNPGDTQYF.

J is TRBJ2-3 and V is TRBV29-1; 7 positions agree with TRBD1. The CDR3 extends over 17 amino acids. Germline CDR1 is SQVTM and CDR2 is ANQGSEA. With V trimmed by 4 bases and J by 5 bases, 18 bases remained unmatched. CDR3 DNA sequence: TGCAGCGTTGGTTCTGCCGGGACAGTTACCTGGGGAGATACGCAGTATTTT. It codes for CSVGSAGTVTWGDTQYF.

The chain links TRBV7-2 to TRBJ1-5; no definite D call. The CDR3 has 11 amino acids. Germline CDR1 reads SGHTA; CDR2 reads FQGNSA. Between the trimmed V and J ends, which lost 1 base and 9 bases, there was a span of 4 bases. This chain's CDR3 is CASSLEGPQHF. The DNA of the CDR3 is TGTGCCAGCAGCTTAGAGGGGCCCCAGCATTTT.

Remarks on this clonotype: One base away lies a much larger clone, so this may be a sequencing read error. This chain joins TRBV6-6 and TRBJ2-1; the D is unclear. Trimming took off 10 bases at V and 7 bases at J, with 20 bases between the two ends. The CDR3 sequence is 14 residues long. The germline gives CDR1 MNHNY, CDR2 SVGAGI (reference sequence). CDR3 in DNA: TGTGCCATCAGGAGCCCCCCTCATGGAAATGAGCAGTTCTTC. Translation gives CAIRSPPHGNEQFF.

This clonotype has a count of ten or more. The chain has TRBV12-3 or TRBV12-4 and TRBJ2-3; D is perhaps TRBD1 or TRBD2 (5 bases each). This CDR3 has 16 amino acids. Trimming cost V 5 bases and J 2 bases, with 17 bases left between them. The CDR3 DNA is TGTGCCAGCAGTATACCGGGACGGGGTGTCACAGATACGCAGTATTTT. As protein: CASSIPGRGVTDTQYF.

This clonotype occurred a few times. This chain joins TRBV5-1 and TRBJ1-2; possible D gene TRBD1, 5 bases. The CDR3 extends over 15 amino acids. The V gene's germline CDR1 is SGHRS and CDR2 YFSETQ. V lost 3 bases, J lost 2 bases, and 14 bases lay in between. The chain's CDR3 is CASSWGDQRNYGYTF. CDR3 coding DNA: TGCGCCAGCAGCTGGGGGGACCAGAGGAACTATGGCTACACCTTC.

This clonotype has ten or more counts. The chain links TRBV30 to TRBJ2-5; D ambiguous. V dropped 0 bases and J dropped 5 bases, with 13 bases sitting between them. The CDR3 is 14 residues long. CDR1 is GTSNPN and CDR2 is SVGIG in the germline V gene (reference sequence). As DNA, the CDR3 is TGTGCCTGGAGTGTACAACTGGCCCGGGAGACCCAGTACTTC. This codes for CAWSVQLARETQYF.

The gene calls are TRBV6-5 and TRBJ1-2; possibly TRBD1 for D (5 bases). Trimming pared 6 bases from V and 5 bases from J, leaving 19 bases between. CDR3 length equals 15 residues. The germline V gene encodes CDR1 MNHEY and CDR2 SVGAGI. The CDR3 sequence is CASRAGSEGLYGYTF. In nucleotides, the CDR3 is TGTGCCAGCAGGGCTGGTTCTGAGGGGCTTTATGGCTACACCTTC.

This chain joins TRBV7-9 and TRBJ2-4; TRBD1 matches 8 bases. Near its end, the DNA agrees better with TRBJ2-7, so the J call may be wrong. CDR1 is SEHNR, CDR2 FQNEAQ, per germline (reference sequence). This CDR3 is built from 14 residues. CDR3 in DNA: TGTGCCAGCAGCGGACAGGGTTGGTCCTACGAGCAGTACTTC. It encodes CASSGQGWSYEQYF.

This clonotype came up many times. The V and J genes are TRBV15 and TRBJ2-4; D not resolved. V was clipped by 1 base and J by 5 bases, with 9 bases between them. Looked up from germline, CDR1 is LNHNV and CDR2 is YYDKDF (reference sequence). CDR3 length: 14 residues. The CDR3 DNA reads TGTGCCACCAGCAGAGGGCTCGATGAAAACATTCAGTACTTC. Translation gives CATSRGLDENIQYF.

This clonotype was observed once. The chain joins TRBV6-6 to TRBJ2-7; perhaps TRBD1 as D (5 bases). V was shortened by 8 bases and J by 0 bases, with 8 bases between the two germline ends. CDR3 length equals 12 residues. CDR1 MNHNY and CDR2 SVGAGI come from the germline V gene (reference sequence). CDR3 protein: CASGAGSYEQYF. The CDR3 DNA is TGTGCCAGCGGGGCAGGCTCCTACGAGCAGTACTTC.

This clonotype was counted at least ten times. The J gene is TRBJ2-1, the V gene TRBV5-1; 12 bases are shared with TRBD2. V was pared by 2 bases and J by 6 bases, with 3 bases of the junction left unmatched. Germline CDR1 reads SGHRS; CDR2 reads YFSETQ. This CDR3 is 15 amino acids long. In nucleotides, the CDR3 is TGCGCCAGCAGCTTACTAGCGGGGGGCTCCAATGAGCAGTTCTTC. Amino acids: CASSLLAGGSNEQFF. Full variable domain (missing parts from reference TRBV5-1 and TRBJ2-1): KAGVTQTPRYLIKTRGQQVTLSCSPISGHRSVSWYQQTPGQGLQFLFEYFSETQRNKGNFPGRFSGRQFSNSRSEMNVSTLELGDSALYLCASSLLAGGSNEQFFGPGTRLTVL.

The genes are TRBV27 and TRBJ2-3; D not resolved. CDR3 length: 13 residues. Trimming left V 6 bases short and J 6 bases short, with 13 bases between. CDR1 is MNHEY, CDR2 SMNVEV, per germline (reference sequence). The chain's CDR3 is CASSPVARDTQYF. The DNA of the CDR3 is TGTGCCAGCAGCCCCGTGGCAAGGGATACGCAGTATTTT.

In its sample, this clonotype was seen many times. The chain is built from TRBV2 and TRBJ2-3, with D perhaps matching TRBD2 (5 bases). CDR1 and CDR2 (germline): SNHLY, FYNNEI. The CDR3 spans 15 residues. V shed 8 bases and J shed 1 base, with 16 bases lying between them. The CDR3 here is CASGGVTGGTDTQYF. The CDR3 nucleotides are TGTGCCAGCGGAGGCGTCACCGGCGGCACAGATACGCAGTATTTT.

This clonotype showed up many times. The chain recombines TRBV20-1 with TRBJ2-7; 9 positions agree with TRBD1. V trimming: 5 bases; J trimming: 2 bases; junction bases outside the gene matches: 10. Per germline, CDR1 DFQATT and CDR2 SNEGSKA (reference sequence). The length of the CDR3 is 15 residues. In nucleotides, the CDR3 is TGCAGTGCTGGGGGACAGGGCGCCTACGCCTACGAGCAGTACTTC. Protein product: CSAGGQGAYAYEQYF.